The rows below give T cell receptor beta chains drawn from one sample of a study of beta chain features in type 1 diabetes. Method: immunoSEQ multiplex PCR; TCRdb's copy keeps in-frame clones and lacks some. Of approximately 250,000 clones detected, about 10% appear once; the ten largest clones hold 0.03% to 0.035%. The specimen sequenced was naive CD4+ T cells from blood. These receptor sequences come from a young woman in good health. The CDR3 runs from the conserved cysteine through the conserved F or W. The order of the fields is J gene, D gene, clone size, V gene, CDR3 protein, CDR3 DNA. The D gene is left open where the match is weak. The listing skips clone size in some rows; elsewhere it reads once, few, many or a size class.

>TRBJ2-2|-|few|TRBV5-1
CASNPTEANTGELFF
TGCGCCAGCAACCCGACAGAAGCGAACACCGGGGAGCTGTTTTTT
>TRBJ2-2|TRBD2|-|TRBV30
CAWSGLAGLNTGELFF
TGTGCCTGGAGTGGGCTAGCGGGGCTCAACACCGGGGAGCTGTTTTTT
>TRBJ2-7|-|-|TRBV5-5
CASSLSTSSYEQYF
TGTGCCAGCAGCTTGTCTACGAGCTCCTACGAGCAGTACTTC
>TRBJ1-4|-|few|TRBV7-9
CASSLSPRTDVSEKLFF
TGTGCCAGCAGCTTATCGCCGCGGACAGATGTTAGCGAAAAACTGTTTTTT
>TRBJ1-1|-|few|TRBV7-3
CASSAATGNTEAFF
TGTGCCAGCAGTGCCGCGACAGGGAACACTGAAGCTTTCTTT
>TRBJ2-5|-|few|TRBV10-3
CAISEGLRAQETQYF
TGTGCCATCAGTGAGGGATTGCGGGCCCAAGAGACCCAGTACTTC
>TRBJ2-6|-|few|TRBV18
CASSPSGFSGANVLTF
TGTGCCAGCTCACCGTCAGGGTTCTCTGGGGCCAACGTCCTGACTTTC
>TRBJ1-3|-|-|TRBV14
CASSQVAGNTIYF
TGTGCCAGCAGCCAAGTCGCTGGAAACACCATATATTTT
>TRBJ1-2|TRBD1|few|TRBV28
CASSSQGARGYTF
TGTGCCAGCAGTTCTCAGGGGGCGCGCGGCTACACCTTC
>TRBJ2-7|TRBD1|-|TRBV18
CASSPGQGTYEQYF
TGTGCCAGCTCCCCCGGACAGGGGACCTACGAGCAGTACTTC
>TRBJ1-2|-|few|TRBV5-4
CASSQGRAGLYGYTF
TGTGCCAGCAGCCAGGGGAGAGCAGGCCTCTATGGCTACACCTTC
>TRBJ1-5|TRBD1|few|TRBV18
CASSRDRPSNQPQHF
TGTGCCAGCTCACGGGACAGACCTAGCAATCAGCCCCAGCATTTT
>TRBJ2-3|-|-|TRBV28
CASRGAGSTDTQYF
TGTGCCAGCAGGGGAGCGGGTAGCACAGATACGCAGTATTTT
>TRBJ2-1|TRBD2|few|TRBV9
CASSGGGSSSSYNEQFF
TGTGCCAGCAGCGGGGGGGGGAGTTCAAGCTCCTACAATGAGCAGTTCTTC
>TRBJ2-1|TRBD2|-|TRBV27
CASSRVGGLGNEQFF
TGTGCCAGCAGCCGGGTGGGAGGGTTAGGAAATGAGCAGTTCTTC
>TRBJ2-3|-|-|TRBV7-9
CASSLGLGGLPTDTQYF
TGTGCCAGCAGCTTAGGGTTAGGTGGACTTCCCACAGATACGCAGTATTTT
>TRBJ2-7|-|-|TRBV5-4
CASSLSGGTSEQYF
TGTGCCAGCAGCTTGTCCGGCGGGACCAGCGAGCAGTACTTC
>TRBJ1-1|-|few|TRBV28
CASSPKTLLNTEAFF
TGTGCCAGCAGTCCGAAGACATTGTTGAACACTGAAGCTTTCTTT
>TRBJ2-1|TRBD2|few|TRBV5-6
CASSKIAGGLGNEQFF
TGTGCCAGCAGCAAGATAGCGGGGGGGTTAGGGAATGAGCAGTTCTTC
>TRBJ2-7|-|few|TRBV11-2
CASSPGQPSYEQYF
TGTGCCAGCAGCCCCGGACAGCCGTCCTACGAGCAGTACTTC
>TRBJ1-2|TRBD1|-|TRBV19
CARVDRKSNYGYTF
TGTGCCAGGGTGGACAGGAAAAGTAACTATGGCTACACCTTC
>TRBJ2-2|TRBD2|-|TRBV27
CASSLSLGRGSGGTGELFF
TGTGCCAGCAGTTTATCCCTCGGGAGGGGGTCCGGCGGGACCGGGGAGCTGTTTTTT
>TRBJ2-7|-|-|TRBV5-1
CASSLSSVSAREQYF
TGCGCCAGCAGCTTGTCATCCGTCTCGGCGCGGGAGCAGTACTTC
>TRBJ1-5|TRBD1|-|TRBV27
CASSGQGPDQPQHF
TGTGCCAGCAGTGGACAGGGGCCCGACCAGCCCCAGCATTTT
>TRBJ2-2|-|-|TRBV5-1
CASSLDNGELFF
TGCGCCAGCAGCTTGGATAACGGGGAGCTGTTTTTT
>TRBJ1-1|-|few|TRBV2
CANLQGRGTEAFF
TGTGCCAATCTACAGGGTCGCGGCACTGAAGCTTTCTTT
>TRBJ1-2|-|few|TRBV30
CAWRVSTNYGYTF
TGTGCCTGGCGGGTCTCTACTAACTATGGCTACACCTTC
>TRBJ2-3|TRBD2|few|TRBV5-1
CASSLAGTKTDTQYF
TGCGCCAGCAGCCTGGCGGGGACTAAGACTGATACGCAGTATTTT
>TRBJ1-1|TRBD1|few|TRBV10-3
CAISELGQGGTEAFF
TGTGCCATCAGTGAGTTGGGACAGGGGGGCACTGAAGCTTTCTTT
>TRBJ2-3|-|few|TRBV9
CASSVGLDTQYF
TGTGCCAGCAGCGTAGGTCTAGATACGCAGTATTTT
>TRBJ2-7|TRBD2|few|TRBV7-9
CASSLNGGAYEQYF
TGTGCCAGCAGCTTAAACGGGGGGGCCTACGAGCAGTACTTC
>TRBJ2-6|-|many|TRBV27
CASSLVAGANVLTF
TGTGCCAGCAGTTTAGTAGCGGGGGCCAACGTCCTGACTTTC
>TRBJ2-1|-|-|TRBV9
CASSVDLLAMQFF
TGTGCCAGCAGCGTGGACCTTCTAGCCATGCAGTTCTTC
>TRBJ2-1|TRBD1|many|TRBV7-9
CASTHIQGAGNEQFF
TGTGCCAGCACCCATATCCAGGGGGCTGGAAATGAGCAGTTCTTC
>TRBJ1-5|-|few|TRBV18
CASSPTLGDQPQHF
TGTGCCAGCTCACCGACCCTGGGCGATCAGCCCCAGCATTTT
>TRBJ1-5|-|few|TRBV6-5
CASSKGGSRNQPQHF
TGTGCCAGCAGCAAGGGGGGGTCGAGGAATCAGCCCCAGCATTTT
>TRBJ2-1|-|-|TRBV6-4
CASSDGAYNEQFF
TGTGCCAGCAGTGACGGAGCCTACAATGAGCAGTTCTTC
>TRBJ1-2|-|few|TRBV7-9
CASSFGGDYGYTF
TGTGCCAGCAGCTTCGGGGGGGACTATGGCTACACCTTC
>TRBJ2-3|TRBD2|-|TRBV2
CASRGLAGVADTQYF
TGTGCCAGCAGGGGACTAGCGGGAGTTGCAGATACGCAGTATTTT
>TRBJ2-1|TRBD2|-|TRBV5-1
CASSLSGTSGSYNEQFF
TGCGCCAGCAGCTTATCCGGGACTAGCGGGAGTTACAATGAGCAGTTCTTC